Below, 5 T cell receptor beta chains from the same sample are listed, as sequenced in a study of shared clonotypes between healthy human individuals. Here immunoSEQ multiplex PCR was the method, and the copy in TCRdb shows in-frame clones only, minus some. Counted here are roughly 2.5 million clones, around 90% occurring once; the ten biggest clones make up over 0.12%. Sample: naive CD4+ T cells sorted from blood. Subset reported: CD45RA+ positively selected. The source of these receptors is a man in his late teens or twenties in good health.

A remark on this clone: This sample includes further DNA sequences coding for the same CDR3. V gene TRBV5-5 combines with J gene TRBJ1-1; 7 bases match TRBD1. The CDR3 covers 15 residues. In germline, CDR1 is SGHKS, CDR2 YYEKEE (reference sequence). Trimming at V came to 3 bases and at J to 0 bases, leaving 5 bases not matched to a gene. In DNA, the CDR3 is TGTGCCAGCAGCTCGCGGACAGGAATGAACACTGAAGCTTTCTTT. Translated: CASSSRTGMNTEAFF.

CDR3 coding DNA: TGTGCCAGCAGTTTTTACCCCTTACTAGCGCCTCAAGGGAACAATGAGCAGTTCTTC. Encoded protein: CASSFYPLLAPQGNNEQFF. This chain uses TRBV11-2 with TRBJ2-1, with TRBD2 matching over 7 bases. The V gene end was trimmed by 6 bases and the J gene end by 5 bases; junction bases not matched to a gene: 22. The CDR3 is 19 residues long. The V gene's germline CDR1 is SGHAT and CDR2 FQNNGV.

The sample holds one count of this clone. The rearrangement uses TRBV7-2 and TRBJ2-3; 10 nucleotides agree with TRBD2. In germline, CDR1 is SGHTA, CDR2 FQGNSA. This CDR3 has 16 residues. Unmatched junction bases numbered 10, after V lost 5 bases and J lost 5 bases. The CDR3 sequence is CASSRWSGRAGDTQYF. In nucleotides, the CDR3 is TGTGCCAGCAGCAGGTGGAGCGGGAGGGCCGGAGATACGCAGTATTTT.

V gene TRBV18 combines with J gene TRBJ1-2, with TRBD1 matching over 7 bases. The CDR3 sequence is 13 residues long. With 6 bases clipped from V and 6 bases from J, the junction kept 7 bases outside the gene matches. Germline V gives CDR1 KGHSH, CDR2 LQKENI. The CDR3 DNA reads as TGTGCCAGCTCTCTGAACAGGGGAAATGGCTACACCTTC. Its protein product is CASSLNRGNGYTF.

The J gene is TRBJ2-1, the V gene TRBV7-2, with TRBD2 matching 8 bases. The CDR3 spans 18 residues. The V and J ends lost 5 bases and 5 bases, in that order; junction bases with no gene match: 17. From germline, CDR1 is SGHTA and CDR2 FQGNSA. CDR3 loop: CASSLGAWRLAQHNEQFF. CDR3 sequence (DNA): TGTGCCAGCAGCCTAGGGGCCTGGAGACTAGCGCAGCACAATGAGCAGTTCTTC.